These T cell receptor beta chains were read from a single sample in a study of shared clonotypes between healthy human individuals. TCRdb's copy holds only in-frame clones and misses some; the assay was immunoSEQ multiplex PCR. The table includes approximately 1.9 million clones, over 85% detected once. Sequencing was performed on naive CD8+ T cells from PBMCs. Every receptor here comes from a man aged 18 to 29 in good health. Some clones in this sample may be carry-over from other donors' samples. Both conserved end residues are part of each CDR3. The D gene is left open where the match is weak. The size of a clone is reported for some rows only, either as once, few or many, or as a class for expanded clones.

j_gene	d_gene	abundance	v_gene	CDR3nt	CDR3aa
TRBJ2-3	TRBD2	.	TRBV4-1	TGCGCCAGCAGGGGGGGGACTAGCGGGATGACAGATACGCAGTATTTT	CASRGGTSGMTDTQYF
TRBJ2-7	TRBD1	.	TRBV27	TGTGCCAGCAGAACGGGGGACAGGGGAGTGAGGGAGCAGTACTTC	CASRTGDRGVREQYF
TRBJ1-2	.	.	TRBV19	TGTGCCAGTAGTATAGTAGATATGACTGACGCCTCCAACGGCTACACCTTC	CASSIVDMTDASNGYTF
TRBJ2-7	.	.	TRBV7-9	TGTGCCAGCAGCTTTGGGGCCCAGGCCTACGAGCAGTACTTC	CASSFGAQAYEQYF
TRBJ2-7	TRBD2	.	TRBV4-1	TGCGCCAGCAGTCTAGCGGGAGGATCTGGGGAGCAGTACTTC	CASSLAGGSGEQYF
TRBJ1-1	.	.	TRBV25-1	TGTGCCAGCAGTGAATTAAAAGGTATGAACACTGAAGCTTTCTTT	CASSELKGMNTEAFF
TRBJ2-1	TRBD2	.	TRBV11-2	TGTGCCAGCAGCTTCAGGATGCGGGAGGTCCCCTACAATGAGCAGTTCTTC	CASSFRMREVPYNEQFF
TRBJ1-1	TRBD1	.	TRBV19	TGTGCCAGTAGTCCCCAAGGACAGGGGGGCACTGAAGCTTTCTTT	CASSPQGQGGTEAFF
TRBJ2-2	.	.	TRBV7-9	TGTGCCTCGGAGGCCGGTACCGGGGAGCTGTTTTTT	CASEAGTGELFF
TRBJ2-5	TRBD1	.	TRBV7-9	TGTGCCAGCAGCTCGTGGGACAGTGACCAAGAGACCCAGTACTTC	CASSSWDSDQETQYF
TRBJ1-2	TRBD1	.	TRBV6-5	TGTGCCAGCAGTCCGGGACAGAACTATGGCTACACCTTC	CASSPGQNYGYTF
TRBJ1-2	.	.	TRBV16	TGTGCCAGCAGCCAATCGGTTGGCTACACCTTC	CASSQSVGYTF
TRBJ2-2	.	.	TRBV27	TGTGCCAGCAGTTGGGACTGGATAAACACCGGGGAGCTGTTTTTT	CASSWDWINTGELFF
TRBJ2-7	TRBD1	.	TRBV27	TGTGCCAGCAGTTACGGGACAGGGAAGTACGAGCAGTACTTC	CASSYGTGKYEQYF
TRBJ2-1	TRBD2	once	TRBV7-9	TGTGCCAGCAGCCTCGGGACTACTTCTCATCAGGAGCAGTTCTTC	CASSLGTTSHQEQFF
TRBJ2-3	.	.	TRBV27	TGTGCCAGCAGTTTTCTATCTAGCACAGATACGCAGTATTTT	CASSFLSSTDTQYF
TRBJ2-2	.	.	TRBV7-9	TGTGCCAGCAGCTTTGATCTGGTGGAGCTGTTTTTT	CASSFDLVELFF
TRBJ2-5	.	.	TRBV19	TGTGCCAGTAGCATAGGGGGGGGTAAAGAGACCCAGTACTTC	CASSIGGGKETQYF
TRBJ2-7	.	.	TRBV28	TGTGCCAGCAGTTTCTTGGCTAGACCTTACGAGCAGTACTTC	CASSFLARPYEQYF
TRBJ2-7	.	.	TRBV7-8	TGTGCCAGCAGCTCGTACGGGTCAGGCTCCTACGAGCAGTACTTC	CASSSYGSGSYEQYF
TRBJ2-1	.	.	TRBV7-3	TGTGCCAGCAGCTTCAGGGCTGGTTGGAATGAGCAGTTCTTC	CASSFRAGWNEQFF
TRBJ2-6	.	.	TRBV7-6	TGTGCCAGCAGCTTATTGGAGACTGGGGCCAACGTCCTGACTTTC	CASSLLETGANVLTF
TRBJ2-7	.	.	TRBV6-1	TGTGCCAGCAGTGAATATGGAACTAGCCTGGTCTCCTACGAGCAGTACTTC	CASSEYGTSLVSYEQYF
TRBJ2-7	.	.	TRBV27	TGTGCCAGCGCCGGAAGATTGGGGTACGAGCAGTACTTC	CASAGRLGYEQYF
TRBJ2-2	TRBD2	once	TRBV4-1	TGCGCCAGCAGCCAAGGCGGGGGTTTGGGCGGGGAGCTGTTTTTT	CASSQGGGLGGELFF
TRBJ2-2	.	.	TRBV5-1	TGCGCCAGCAGGACAGCGGATATGAACACCGGGGAGCTGTTTTTT	CASRTADMNTGELFF
TRBJ1-1	.	.	TRBV28	TGTGCCAGCAGTCCCGGGCCCCCCACTGAAGCTTTCTTT	CASSPGPPTEAFF
TRBJ2-7	TRBD2	.	TRBV10-3	TGTGCCATCAGTACTAGCGACCCAGGGACCTACGAGCAGTACTTC	CAISTSDPGTYEQYF
TRBJ1-1	.	.	TRBV10-3	TGTGCCATCAGTGTGTCAGAGAACACTGAAGCTTTCTTT	CAISVSENTEAFF
TRBJ1-5	.	once	TRBV10-2	TGCGCCAGCAGTGAGTGGGGGATAAGTCAGCCCCAGCATTTT	CASSEWGISQPQHF
TRBJ1-1	.	medium-sized	TRBV5-6	TGTGCCAGCAGCTTGAGGGGCACTGAAGCTTTCTTT	CASSLRGTEAFF